The rows below give T cell receptor beta chains drawn from one sample of a study of naive and memory T cell subsets. TCRdb fed the UMI-ligation and nested PCR reads into MiXCR, producing one record per CDR3 protein. Of 150,000 or so distinct CDR3 sequences detected, about 23% appear once; the ten largest clones hold roughly 0.1%. Specimen: naive CD4+ T cells from blood. The receptors derive from a human donor in good health. The CDR3 runs from the conserved cysteine through the conserved F or W. The D gene is left open where the match is weak. Clone size is stated in some rows and not others, as once, few, many or a class when expanded.

V: TRBV6-2/TRBV6-3
size: few
D: .
J: TRBJ2-1
CDR3: CATRDTYNEQFF
DNA: TGTGCCACTCGGGACACCTACAATGAGCAGTTCTTC

V: TRBV12-3/TRBV12-4
size: .
D: TRBD2
J: TRBJ2-1
CDR3: CASRPSGRAMFF
DNA: TGTGCCAGCAGGCCCAGCGGGAGGGCGATGTTCTTC

V: TRBV18
size: .
D: .
J: TRBJ2-3
CDR3: CASSPEDTQYF
DNA: TGTGCCAGCTCACCAGAAGATACGCAGTATTTT

V: TRBV6-1
size: .
D: TRBD1
J: TRBJ2-2
CDR3: CASTGQGYTGELFF
DNA: TGTGCCAGCACGGGACAGGGGTATACCGGGGAGCTGTTTTTT

V: TRBV5-1
size: .
D: .
J: TRBJ2-5
CDR3: CASSLAYRVETQYF
DNA: TGCGCCAGCAGCTTGGCCTACAGGGTTGAGACCCAGTACTTC

V: TRBV20-1
size: few
D: .
J: TRBJ2-4
CDR3: CSANDGRGKNIQYF
DNA: TGCAGCGCTAACGATGGGCGCGGCAAAAACATTCAGTACTTC

V: TRBV7-2
size: .
D: TRBD2
J: TRBJ2-3
CDR3: CASRPSGVAGVGDTQYF
DNA: TGTGCCAGCAGACCCTCCGGAGTAGCGGGAGTAGGGGATACGCAGTATTTT

V: TRBV11-2
size: .
D: .
J: TRBJ1-1
CDR3: CASSLGIYTEAFF
DNA: TGTGCCAGCAGCTTAGGTATATACACTGAAGCTTTCTTT

V: TRBV10-3
size: .
D: TRBD2
J: TRBJ2-7
CDR3: CAILTSGRGEQYF
DNA: TGTGCCATCCTTACTAGCGGGAGGGGCGAGCAGTACTTC

V: TRBV6-1
size: .
D: .
J: TRBJ2-7
CDR3: CASSPIGGHTYEQYF
DNA: TGTGCCAGCAGCCCTATCGGGGGGCATACCTACGAGCAGTACTTC

V: TRBV2
size: few
D: .
J: TRBJ1-5
CDR3: CASSEVGPNQPQHF
DNA: TGTGCCAGCAGTGAAGTCGGCCCGAATCAGCCCCAGCATTTT

V: TRBV20-1
size: few
D: .
J: TRBJ2-5
CDR3: CSASRAGAEWTQYF
DNA: TGCAGTGCTAGCCGTGCGGGGGCCGAGTGGACCCAGTACTTC

V: TRBV28
size: few
D: .
J: TRBJ2-7
CDR3: CASSPYRRGVGQYF
DNA: TGTGCCAGCAGCCCATACCGCAGGGGAGTTGGGCAGTACTTC

V: TRBV6-6
size: .
D: .
J: TRBJ2-3
CDR3: CASSYSAASLLDTQYF
DNA: TGTGCCAGCAGTTACTCGGCGGCCTCACTCCTAGATACGCAGTATTTT

V: TRBV6-5
size: .
D: TRBD1
J: TRBJ1-1
CDR3: CASSKGDRLNTEAFF
DNA: TGTGCCAGCAGTAAGGGGGACAGGTTGAACACTGAAGCTTTCTTT